A single sample gave rise to the 29 T cell receptor beta chains below, sequenced in a study of Ad26.COV2.S vaccination and SARS-CoV-2 variants. The treatment here: 15 to 20 received Ad26.COV2.S at low or high dose, single or two shots; 5 received placebo; per-sample allocation not given. Day 63 after the first injection of vaccine or placebo was the sampling time. Generated by immunoSEQ multiplex PCR, the TCRdb table keeps only in-frame clones and is missing some. The sample carries about 400,000 clones, approximately 83% recorded once. Here the sequenced sample was peripheral blood, taken in a trial of Ad26.COV2.S vaccine versus placebo. These TCRs come from a person aged 18-60 years who received the Ad26.COV2.S COVID-19 vaccine or a placebo.

There are a few counts of this clone. The chain couples TRBV30 to TRBJ2-2, with a weak D call TRBD1 (5 bases). The CDR3 runs to 13 residues. The V gene's germline CDR1 is GTSNPN and CDR2 SVGIG (reference sequence). Trimming stripped 2 bases from V and 4 bases from J, with 8 bases between. CDR3 coding DNA: TGTGCCTGGAGTAGACAGAGCACCGGGGAGCTGTTTTTT. It translates to CAWSRQSTGELFF.

The gene calls are TRBV5-1 and TRBJ2-5; 8 bases map to TRBD2. J lost 10 bases, V lost 4 bases, and 9 bases had no gene match. This CDR3 is 13 amino acids long. Germline V gene data show CDR1 as SGHRS and CDR2 as YFSETQ. CDR3 bases: TGCGCCAGCAGCCCGGGAGGGGTGAGCGACCAGTACTTC. Translating it yields CASSPGGVSDQYF.

The V gene is TRBV24-1, the J gene TRBJ2-2, with 12 positions matching TRBD2. Losses at the gene ends were 3 bases for V and 4 bases for J; bases not matched to a gene: 5. CDR1 is KGHDR and CDR2 is SFDVKD in the germline V gene. The length of the CDR3 is 17 residues. CDR3 in DNA: TGTGCCACCAGTGATACCACTAGCGGGGGGACCACCGGGGAGCTGTTTTTT. This codes for CATSDTTSGGTTGELFF.

DNA of the CDR3: TGTGCCAGCAGTTTTACGGGGGTGGAAAAACTGTTTTTT. Translating gives CASSFTGVEKLFF. The V and J genes are TRBV27 and TRBJ1-4, with D tentatively TRBD1 (5 bases). The CDR3 is 13 amino acids. CDR1 is MNHEY, CDR2 SMNVEV, per germline (reference sequence). Trimming took 3 bases from V and 8 from J, leaving 10 bases between them.

A word on this clone: Other DNA sequences within the sample encode an identical CDR3. This sequence joins TRBV7-9 and TRBJ1-4; no reliable D call. The V end lost 4 bases, the J end lost 3 bases, and 3 bases lay between the germline ends. From germline, CDR1 is SEHNR and CDR2 FQNEAQ (reference sequence). CDR3 size: 12 residues. In DNA, the CDR3 is TGTGCCAGCAGCTCATCTAATGAAAAACTGTTTTTT. Protein sequence: CASSSSNEKLFF.

This sequence joins TRBV27 and TRBJ1-1; D gene uncertain. This CDR3 is built from 12 residues. Trimming took off 5 bases at V and 5 bases at J, with 9 bases between the two ends. Per germline, CDR1 MNHEY and CDR2 SMNVEV (reference sequence). The CDR3 region has the DNA TGTGCCAGCAGTGGGTTGGGGACTGAAGCTTTCTTT. Amino acid sequence: CASSGLGTEAFF.

The rearrangement joins TRBV7-9 to TRBJ1-2, with D possibly being TRBD1 (6 bases). Trimming stripped 7 bases from V and 3 bases from J, with 15 bases between. The germline CDR1 and CDR2 sequences are SEHNR and FQNEAQ (reference sequence). The CDR3 consists of 14 residues. The CDR3 is CASTPTGGYYGYTF. The CDR3 nucleotides read TGTGCCAGCACCCCGACAGGAGGGTACTATGGCTACACCTTC.

This chain uses TRBV6-5 with TRBJ1-1; D not certain. V was cut by 8 bases and J by 4 bases, with 11 bases left in between. The length of the CDR3 is 12 residues. CDR1 MNHEY and CDR2 SVGAGI come from the germline V gene. CDR3 sequence: CASRTVGTEAFF. The DNA for the CDR3 is TGTGCCAGCCGGACGGTGGGCACTGAAGCTTTCTTT.

The rearrangement links TRBV24-1 to TRBJ2-2; possibly TRBD1 for D (5 bases). V shed 1 base and J shed 6 bases, with 11 bases lying between them. The CDR3 consists of 15 residues. Germline V CDR1 and CDR2: KGHDR, SFDVKD. CDR3 amino acids: CATSDFRVSPGELFF. As DNA, the CDR3 is TGTGCCACCAGTGATTTCAGGGTATCACCCGGGGAGCTGTTTTTT.

The chain employs TRBV5-1 and TRBJ2-1, with 8 bases identical to TRBD2. With V trimmed by 0 bases and J by 5 bases, 4 bases remained unmatched. Germline V lookup: CDR1 SGHRS, CDR2 YFSETQ. The length of the CDR3 is 15 residues. The DNA for the CDR3 is TGCGCCAGCAGCTTGGCAGCGGGAGCCCACAATGAGCAGTTCTTC. Protein sequence: CASSLAAGAHNEQFF.

This clone has a handful of counts. This chain connects TRBV12-2 to TRBJ1-6; whether TRBD1, the table's D call, matches the DNA was not checked. TRBV12-2 is tagged as a pseudogene. The CDR3 runs to 16 residues. The CDR3, as DNA: TGTGCAAGTCGCCTTTACCGGGACAGGGGTAATTCACCCCTCCACTTT. This encodes CASRLYRDRGNSPLHF.

This rearrangement joins TRBV12-3 or TRBV12-4 to TRBJ2-5; D is unresolved. The CDR3 contains 13 residues. With 5 bases removed from V and 5 bases from J, the gap between germline ends came to 12 bases. The chain's CDR3 is CASSVLVRETQYF. The CDR3 bases are TGTGCCAGCAGTGTTCTAGTTCGGGAGACCCAGTACTTC.

The chain uses TRBV5-1 and TRBJ1-6, with D unresolved. Germline CDR1 is SGHRS and CDR2 is YFSETQ. The CDR3 is 14 residues long. The V and J ends lost 0 bases and 7 bases respectively, with 8 bases between them. The CDR3 DNA sequence: TGCGCCAGCAGCTTGGAGGTAGGCAATTCACCCCTCCACTTT. Translation gives CASSLEVGNSPLHF. Combining the CDR3 with reference TRBV5-1 and TRBJ1-6 gives the whole variable domain KAGVTQTPRYLIKTRGQQVTLSCSPISGHRSVSWYQQTPGQGLQFLFEYFSETQRNKGNFPGRFSGRQFSNSRSEMNVSTLELGDSALYLCASSLEVGNSPLHFGNGTRLTVT.

The chain joins TRBV5-4 to TRBJ1-2; possibly TRBD1 for D (6 bases). CDR1 is SGHNT, CDR2 YYREEE, per germline (reference sequence). Between the trimmed V and J ends, which lost 4 bases and 0 bases, there was a span of 13 bases. The CDR3 sequence is 15 residues long. The CDR3 sequence is CASSVPQGTNYGYTF. The DNA for the CDR3 is TGTGCCAGCAGCGTACCACAGGGAACTAACTATGGCTACACCTTC. Complete variable domain (other parts from reference TRBV5-4 and TRBJ1-2): ETGVTQSPTHLIKTRGQQVTLRCSSQSGHNTVSWYQQALGQGPQFIFQYYREEENGRGNFPPRFSGLQFPNYSSELNVNALELDDSALYLCASSVPQGTNYGYTFGSGTRLTVV.

This clone was seen only once. This chain uses TRBV6-2 or TRBV6-3 with TRBJ2-7; unclear D gene. Germline V CDR1 and CDR2: MNHEY, SVGEGT. CDR3 size: 14 residues. V shed 5 bases and J shed 2 bases, with 13 bases lying between them. The CDR3, as DNA: TGTGCCAGCAGTCTCTACTCGGGCCCCTACGAGCAGTACTTC. Its protein is CASSLYSGPYEQYF.

The chain has TRBV7-2 and TRBJ2-3, with TRBD1 as a possible D gene (6 bases). CDR1 SGHTA and CDR2 FQGNSA come from the germline V gene. Between the trimmed V and J ends, which lost 6 bases and 5 bases, there was a span of 21 bases. The CDR3 is 16 residues long. The CDR3 bases are TGTGCCAGCAGACAAAGATTTGGCAGGGGCGTAGATACGCAGTATTTT. This sequence encodes CASRQRFGRGVDTQYF.

V is TRBV15 and J is TRBJ1-3; no firm D call. The germline V gene encodes CDR1 LNHNV and CDR2 YYDKDF (reference sequence). V dropped 0 bases and J dropped 7 bases, with 13 bases sitting between them. The CDR3 extends over 15 amino acids. CDR3 region: CATSREAGYGNTIYF. The CDR3 coding sequence is TGTGCCACCAGCAGAGAAGCGGGGTATGGGAACACCATATATTTT.

This clone appeared once. Here the CDR3 reads CASSLRQGPANEQFF. For the CDR3, the DNA is TGTGCCAGCAGCTTACGACAGGGACCCGCCAATGAGCAGTTCTTC. The chain joins TRBV7-2 to TRBJ2-1; 7 bases are a match to TRBD1. This CDR3 is built from 15 residues. Per germline, CDR1 SGHTA and CDR2 FQGNSA. J gave up 6 bases and V 2 bases, and 7 bases lay outside the gene matches.

V usage is TRBV24-1 and J usage is TRBJ2-3; 7 bases map to TRBD2. The CDR3 covers 16 residues. Germline V gives CDR1 KGHDR, CDR2 SFDVKD. J lost 2 bases, V lost 2 bases, and 6 bases had no gene match. The CDR3 DNA reads TGTGCCACCAGTGATTCATCTAGCGGATACACAGATACGCAGTATTTT. This codes for CATSDSSSGYTDTQYF.

The rearrangement uses TRBV5-4 and TRBJ2-1, with TRBD2 matching over 8 bases. CDR3 length: 16 residues. The J segment lost 0 bases and the V segment lost 4 bases, leaving 6 bases of the junction unmatched. From germline, CDR1 is SGHNT and CDR2 YYREEE (reference sequence). This CDR3 is CASSHSSGSSYNEQFF. The DNA of the CDR3 is TGTGCCAGCAGCCACTCCAGCGGGAGCTCCTACAATGAGCAGTTCTTC.

V is TRBV2 and J is TRBJ1-2, with D tentatively TRBD1 (5 bases). CDR1 and CDR2 (germline): SNHLY, FYNNEI. The V end lost 4 bases, the J end lost 4 bases, and 13 bases lay between the germline ends. This CDR3 is 14 amino acids long. The CDR3 nucleotides are TGTGCCAGCAGTGGTGATACAGGCTCCTATGGCTACACCTTC. This sequence encodes CASSGDTGSYGYTF.

The V call is TRBV15, the J call TRBJ2-1; the match to TRBD1 covers 10 bases. CDR1 and CDR2 (germline): LNHNV, YYDKDF (reference sequence). The V gene end was trimmed by 3 bases and the J gene end by 4 bases; junction bases not matched to a gene: 3. The CDR3 length is 15 residues. The CDR3 protein is CATSREDRGYNEQFF. The CDR3 nucleotides read TGTGCCACCAGCAGGGAGGACAGGGGGTACAATGAGCAGTTCTTC.

As concerns this clone: Additional DNA sequences in this sample encode the identical CDR3. CDR3 sequence: CASSPGLAGGPDTGELFF. CDR3 in DNA: TGCGCCAGCAGCCCAGGGCTAGCGGGGGGGCCGGACACCGGGGAGCTGTTTTTT. The chain has TRBV4-3 and TRBJ2-2; the match to TRBD2 covers 12 bases. CDR3 length: 18 residues. Germline values: CDR1 LGHNA, CDR2 YSLEER. V dropped 4 bases and J dropped 3; count of bases not matched to a gene: 9.

A word on this clone: The DNA is omitted, as the CDR3 cannot be located on it reliably, and the CDR3 follows TCRdb's listing. The J gene is TRBJ2-2, the V gene TRBV21-1; the D segment call TRBD1 is taken from the table without a DNA check. TRBV21-1 has pseudogene status. From its first to its last residue, the CDR3 has 16 amino acids. The CDR3 loop reads CAPVGGGSWDTGELFF.

This chain links TRBV7-2 with TRBJ2-3, with D possibly called TRBD1 or TRBD2 (5 bases each). Germline CDR1 is SGHTA and CDR2 is FQGNSA. Trimming left V 2 bases short and J 4 bases short, with 19 bases between. The CDR3 is 17 residues long. The CDR3 region has the DNA TGTGCCAGCAGCTTAAGGGTCCGCCAACCGGGGCCAGATACGCAGTATTTT. It codes for CASSLRVRQPGPDTQYF.

This rearrangement joins TRBV15 to TRBJ2-2; no definite D call. The CDR3 is made up of 11 amino acids. The germline CDR1 and CDR2 sequences are LNHNV and YYDKDF (reference sequence). Between the trimmed V and J ends, which lost 6 bases and 5 bases, there was a span of 4 bases. CDR3: CATRQTGELFF. CDR3 nucleotide sequence: TGTGCCACCAGACAGACCGGGGAGCTGTTTTTT. Full variable domain (rest looked up from reference TRBV15 and TRBJ2-2): DAMVIQNPRYQVTQFGKPVTLSCSQTLNHNVMYWYQQKSSQAPKLLFHYYDKDFNNEADTPDNFQSRRPNTSFCFLDIRSPGLGDTAMYLCATRQTGELFFGEGSRLTVL.

The V call is TRBV5-4, the J call TRBJ2-7, with a weak D call TRBD2 (7 bases). Germline lookup yields CDR1 SGHNT and CDR2 YYREEE (reference sequence). The germline V and J ends were trimmed by 4 bases and 3 bases, with 20 bases remaining between them. The CDR3 length is 16 residues. In nucleotides, the CDR3 is TGTGCCAGCAGCGGGGGGGGCGGATATCATGACTACGAGCAGTACTTC. Translating gives CASSGGGGYHDYEQYF. Looking up the rest from reference TRBV5-4 and TRBJ2-7 gives the full variable domain: ETGVTQSPTHLIKTRGQQVTLRCSSQSGHNTVSWYQQALGQGPQFIFQYYREEENGRGNFPPRFSGLQFPNYSSELNVNALELDDSALYLCASSGGGGYHDYEQYFGPGTRLTVT.

The chain links TRBV10-3 to TRBJ2-1, with 15 bases identical to TRBD2. Trimming cost V 3 bases and J 12 bases; bases outside gene matches: 12. The CDR3 consists of 17 residues. In germline, CDR1 is ENHRY, CDR2 SYGVKD. Here the CDR3 reads CAISEGLAGGTMLAQFF. CDR3 nucleotides: TGTGCCATCAGTGAAGGACTAGCGGGAGGGACAATGCTTGCGCAGTTCTTC.

The chain carries TRBV7-2 and TRBJ1-6; tentatively, D is TRBD1 (6 bases). The CDR3 is 15 residues long. Trimming pared 5 bases from V and 3 bases from J, leaving 11 bases between. The V gene's germline CDR1 is SGHTA and CDR2 FQGNSA. The CDR3 nucleotides are TGTGCCAGCAGCGGGGGGACACTCTATAATTCACCCCTCCACTTT. This translates into CASSGGTLYNSPLHF. Supplemented by reference TRBV7-2 and TRBJ1-6, the full variable domain reads GAGVSQSPSNKVTEKGKDVELRCDPISGHTALYWYRQSLGQGLEFLIYFQGNSAPDKSGLPSDRFSAERTGGSVSTLTIQRTQQEDSAVYLCASSGGTLYNSPLHFGNGTRLTVT.